This TCR beta chain was sequenced during a study of blood T cell repertoires in COVID-19. Whole-study context: The United States, Italy and Spain provided the acute and convalescent COVID-19 samples. T cells, B-cell-depleted T cells, or PBMCs supplied cDNA or gDNA.

Per the original data handling: Reference gene primers were amplified, and this amplification served to estimate nucleated cell counts. Assay: immunoSEQ multiplex PCR; the TCRdb copy retains only in-frame clones and omits some. V and J calls and clone size come straight from that table; D and trimming were deduced from the DNA. The sample has around 100,000 clones, roughly 86% seen once. Sequenced sample: peripheral blood. The clonotype originates from a man aged 40-50 years with acute or convalescent COVID-19.

Here the CDR3 reads CASSWTGTANTEAFF. CDR3 nucleotides: TGTGCCAGCAGTTGGACCGGGACAGCGAACACTGAAGCTTTCTTT. The chain has TRBV6-6 and TRBJ1-1; the match to TRBD1 covers 7 bases. This CDR3 region has 15 residues. The germline gives CDR1 MNHNY, CDR2 SVGAGI (reference sequence). V trimming: 4 bases; J trimming: 1 base; junction bases outside the gene matches: 6.